What follows are 9 T cell receptor beta chains derived from one specimen sequenced in a study of blood T cell repertoires in COVID-19. Here immunoSEQ multiplex PCR was the method, and the copy in TCRdb shows in-frame clones only, minus some. The sample includes about 200,000 clones, 88% of them seen just once. Material for sequencing was peripheral blood. The receptors here all came from a man between 18 and 35 years old with active or convalescent COVID-19.

The CDR3 protein is CASSLSGAVTDTQYF. The CDR3 nucleotides are TGCGCCAGCAGTCTTAGCGGGGCGGTCACAGATACGCAGTATTTT. V and J are TRBV5-1 and TRBJ2-3, with 8 bases fitting TRBD2. The CDR3 has 15 amino acids. The J segment lost 2 bases and the V segment lost 5 bases, leaving 7 bases of the junction unmatched. Germline V gene lookup returns CDR1 SGHRS and CDR2 YFSETQ.

This clone was detected only once. CDR3 bases: TGCGCCAGCAGCTTTGACCGGGGGGTAACGGACATTCAGTACTTC. Translated: CASSFDRGVTDIQYF. The gene calls are TRBV5-1 and TRBJ2-4, with 7 bases aligning to TRBD2. Germline V lookup: CDR1 SGHRS, CDR2 YFSETQ. Trimming at V came to 2 bases and at J to 8 bases, leaving 10 bases not matched to a gene. The CDR3 is 15 residues long.

CDR3 bases: TGTGCCAGCAGCACGGGACAGGGGGCTTATGGCTACACCTTC. As protein: CASSTGQGAYGYTF. This chain connects TRBV7-9 to TRBJ1-2, with 12 bases matching TRBD1. From germline, CDR1 is SEHNR and CDR2 FQNEAQ (reference sequence). The CDR3 sequence is 14 residues long. V gave up 5 bases and J gave up 5 bases; unmatched junction bases: 3.

The rearrangement uses TRBV10-3 and TRBJ2-1; 7 bases line up with TRBD2. Germline CDR1 reads ENHRY; CDR2 reads SYGVKD. With V trimmed by 7 bases and J by 4 bases, 10 bases remained unmatched. The CDR3 spans 15 residues. Here the CDR3 reads CAITDTAGNYNEQFF. Here the CDR3 DNA reads TGTGCCATCACGGATACAGCGGGGAATTACAATGAGCAGTTCTTC.

The chain uses TRBV11-2 and TRBJ1-6; TRBD1 agrees at 8 bases. CDR3 length: 16 residues. Germline lookup yields CDR1 SGHAT and CDR2 FQNNGV. V gave up 5 bases and J gave up 7 bases; unmatched junction bases: 10. CDR3: CASSPGQGPQNSPLHF. The CDR3 bases are TGTGCCAGCAGCCCCGGACAGGGCCCTCAAAATTCACCCCTCCACTTT.

J is TRBJ2-2 and V is TRBV19, with 7 positions matching TRBD1. CDR3 length: 14 residues. The V and J ends lost 4 bases and 4 bases, in that order; junction bases with no gene match: 3. Germline-derived CDR1 and CDR2 are LNHDA and SQIVND (reference sequence). For the CDR3, the DNA is TGTGCCAGTAGTACAGGGACAGTCACCGGGGAGCTGTTTTTT. It codes for CASSTGTVTGELFF.

The V and J genes are TRBV5-8 and TRBJ1-5; no clear D gene. Deletions cut 4 bases from V and 5 bases from J, with 10 bases between. The CDR3 runs 13 residues. From germline, CDR1 is SGHTS and CDR2 YDEGEE. CDR3 region: CASSPTAHQPQHF. CDR3 bases: TGTGCCAGCAGCCCAACAGCCCATCAGCCCCAGCATTTT.

V and J are TRBV29-1 and TRBJ2-1; D may be TRBD1 (6 bases). Trimming removed 6 bases from V and 10 bases from J, with 19 bases in between. Germline V gives CDR1 SQVTM, CDR2 ANQGSEA. The CDR3 loop spans 13 amino acids. The CDR3 sequence: CSVSTSGTNEQFF. CDR3 coding DNA: TGCAGCGTGTCGACCTCTGGGACAAACGAGCAGTTCTTC.

The rearrangement joins TRBV7-2 to TRBJ2-7, with 7 bases matching TRBD2. J gave up 5 bases and V 4 bases, and 8 bases lay outside the gene matches. The CDR3 runs 14 residues. Germline assignment: CDR1 SGHTA and CDR2 FQGNSA. CDR3 residues: CASSSPSGYDEQYF. CDR3 DNA sequence: TGTGCCAGCAGCTCACCTAGCGGATACGACGAGCAGTACTTC.